The 17 T cell receptor beta chains below all came from one sample that was sequenced in a study of blood T cell repertoires in COVID-19. Assay: immunoSEQ multiplex PCR; the TCRdb copy retains only in-frame clones and omits some. The table records about 480,000 clones, approximately 87% of them present only once. Specimen: PBMCs or T cells enriched from blood (not recorded which). These receptors were obtained from a woman between 40 and 50 years old who had recovered from COVID-19.

DNA for the CDR3: TGTGCCAGCAGTGAGGATGACAGGACTTATAGCAATCAGCCCCAGCATTTT. This encodes CASSEDDRTYSNQPQHF. The chain couples TRBV2 to TRBJ1-5; D is perhaps TRBD1 (6 bases). The CDR3 runs 17 residues. V was cut by 3 bases and J by 0 bases, with 15 bases left in between. Germline CDR1 is SNHLY and CDR2 is FYNNEI.

This chain links TRBV6-1 with TRBJ2-3; TRBD2 agrees at 9 bases. The length of the CDR3 is 16 residues. V lost 2 bases to trimming and J lost 0 bases; unmatched junction nucleotides: 3. The germline V gene encodes CDR1 MNHNS and CDR2 SASEGT. CDR3 in DNA: TGTGCCAGCAGTGAATTCGCGGGAGGGAGCACAGATACGCAGTATTTT. Protein product: CASSEFAGGSTDTQYF.

The V and J genes are TRBV24-1 and TRBJ2-5; possibly TRBD2 for D (7 bases). This CDR3 contains 15 residues. V gave up 2 bases and J gave up 1 base, with 10 bases separating them. Germline CDR1 reads KGHDR; CDR2 reads SFDVKD. CDR3 nucleotides: TGTGCCACCAGTGATTCGGGGGGCGCCCAAGAGACCCAGTACTTC. Translating it yields CATSDSGGAQETQYF.

The chain uses TRBV24-1 and TRBJ1-5; D gene ambiguous. The CDR3 covers 14 residues. Germline CDR1 is KGHDR and CDR2 is SFDVKD. V was pared by 4 bases and J by 5 bases, with 11 bases between. CDR3 in DNA: TGTGCCACCAGTGAAGGGAGCGGGGATCAGCCCCAGCATTTT. This codes for CATSEGSGDQPQHF.

The CDR3 DNA follows: TGTGCCAGCAGTCCCCCCCTGGGAAACACCATATATTTT. Translation: CASSPPLGNTIYF. This chain links TRBV12-3 or TRBV12-4 with TRBJ1-3; D not resolved. The V and J ends lost 5 bases and 4 bases respectively, with 9 bases between them. The CDR3 extends over 13 amino acids.

The V and J genes are TRBV7-2 and TRBJ2-7; 12 bases are shared with TRBD2. With V trimmed by 2 bases and J by 2 bases, 4 bases remained unmatched. CDR1 is SGHTA, CDR2 FQGNSA, per germline. The CDR3 contains 16 residues. In DNA form, the CDR3 reads TGTGCCAGCAGCTTACGAGGACTAGCGGGGCCCTACGAGCAGTACTTC. It yields the protein CASSLRGLAGPYEQYF.

V usage is TRBV11-3 and J usage is TRBJ2-2; 7 bases fit TRBD2. This CDR3 comprises 14 residues. Germline V lookup: CDR1 SGHNT, CDR2 YENEEA. With 2 bases clipped from V and 8 bases from J, the junction kept 5 bases outside the gene matches. The CDR3 sequence is CASSLRAGAGELFF. CDR3 DNA sequence: TGTGCCAGCAGCTTAAGGGCGGGAGCTGGGGAGCTGTTTTTT.

The chain carries TRBV27 and TRBJ2-5, with a possible D match to TRBD2 (6 bases). The V and J ends lost 6 bases and 7 bases respectively, with 15 bases between them. Germline CDR1 is MNHEY and CDR2 is SMNVEV (reference sequence). The CDR3 runs to 13 residues. The DNA of the CDR3 is TGTGCCAGCAGGCTTGGGGGACTTGGGACCCAGTACTTC. Amino acid sequence: CASRLGGLGTQYF.

The chain joins TRBV7-2 to TRBJ2-3; 7 bases align to TRBD2. CDR1 is SGHTA and CDR2 is FQGNSA in the germline V gene. With V trimmed by 3 bases and J by 7 bases, 1 base remained unmatched. This CDR3 contains 12 residues. The CDR3 protein is CASSLTSNTQYF. CDR3 nucleotide sequence: TGTGCCAGCAGCTTGACTAGCAATACGCAGTATTTT.

The gene calls are TRBV6-5 and TRBJ1-5, with 8 bases identical to TRBD1. With 6 bases clipped from V and 5 bases from J, the junction kept 6 bases outside the gene matches. The CDR3 runs 14 residues. The germline CDR1 and CDR2 sequences are MNHEY and SVGAGI. The CDR3 here is CASRTGGWDQPQHF. The CDR3 bases are TGTGCCAGCAGAACAGGGGGATGGGATCAGCCCCAGCATTTT.

This clone appeared a single time. This sequence joins TRBV2 and TRBJ2-7, with 8 bases lining up with TRBD2. With 4 bases clipped from V and 3 bases from J, the junction kept 5 bases outside the gene matches. Germline CDR1 reads SNHLY; CDR2 reads FYNNEI. The CDR3 spans 14 residues. For the CDR3, the DNA is TGTGCCAGCAGTGTGTTAGCGGGAAACTACGAGCAGTACTTC. Translating it yields CASSVLAGNYEQYF.

The chain carries TRBV7-8 and TRBJ2-4; perhaps TRBD1 as D (6 bases). The ends were cut back, 5 bases at V and 0 bases at J, with 11 bases in the middle. The CDR3 runs to 15 residues. CDR1 is SGHVS and CDR2 is FQNEAQ in the germline V gene. This chain's CDR3 is CASSRGTIAKNIQYF. The CDR3 nucleotides read TGTGCCAGCAGCCGAGGGACAATAGCCAAAAACATTCAGTACTTC.

The V call is TRBV6-1, the J call TRBJ1-3, with D uncertain. Germline CDR1 reads MNHNS; CDR2 reads SASEGT. V shed 2 bases and J shed 4 bases, with 9 bases lying between them. This CDR3 contains 14 residues. The CDR3 region has the DNA TGTGCCAGCAGTGAATCGGAGTCCGGAAACACCATATATTTT. Encoded protein: CASSESESGNTIYF.

As DNA, the CDR3 is TGTGCCAGCTCACGACCATTGGCGGGCGCAGATACGCAGTATTTT. Residues: CASSRPLAGADTQYF. This rearrangement joins TRBV18 to TRBJ2-3, with D possibly TRBD2 on 5 matching bases. Trimming pared 4 bases from V and 4 bases from J, leaving 15 bases between. CDR3 length equals 15 residues. The V gene's germline CDR1 is KGHSH and CDR2 LQKENI.

The chain links TRBV7-9 to TRBJ2-1; D perhaps matches TRBD1 (5 bases). The CDR3 totals 13 residues. V dropped 4 bases and J dropped 10 bases, with 14 bases sitting between them. The V gene's germline CDR1 is SEHNR and CDR2 FQNEAQ (reference sequence). This chain's CDR3 is CASSWRQSGEQFF. In DNA, the CDR3 is TGTGCCAGCAGCTGGAGACAGTCAGGGGAGCAGTTCTTC.

J is TRBJ2-2 and V is TRBV4-3; 7 bases match TRBD2. V dropped 4 bases and J dropped 1; count of bases not matched to a gene: 3. The CDR3 extends over 15 amino acids. Per the germline V gene, CDR1 is LGHNA and CDR2 is YSLEER. The CDR3 DNA reads as TGCGCCAGCAGCCCTACTAGCGAGAACACCGGGGAGCTGTTTTTT. It specifies CASSPTSENTGELFF.

The V gene is TRBV13, the J gene TRBJ2-3, with 11 nucleotides matching TRBD2. Germline CDR1 is PRHDT and CDR2 is FYEKMQ (reference sequence). The CDR3 runs to 15 residues. V was clipped by 3 bases and J by 4 bases; unmatched bases: 3. This CDR3 is CASSFSGRAADTQYF. CDR3 DNA: TGTGCCAGCAGCTTTAGCGGGAGGGCCGCAGATACGCAGTATTTT.